Below, one T cell receptor beta chain is given with its context. Its antigen is unidentified. There are 15 residues in the CDR3. V lost 1 base and J lost 4, with 13 bases in between. Germline CDR1 reads SGHTA; CDR2 reads FQGNSA. This sample was taken from a study of vaccination effects on CD4 cells after COVID-19. After expansion with viral peptide pools in the ViraFEST assay, antigen-specific CD4+ T cells were sequenced. At the end of 10 days of culture, CD4+ T cells were isolated. No vaccinee had earlier SARS-CoV-2 infection, and nucleocapsid antibodies were negative. Libraries were prepared by immunoSEQ multiplex PCR; TCRdb keeps only in-frame clonotypes and omits some of them. The data hold about 24,000 clones, with 65% to 75% observed a single time.

The chain carries TRBV7-2 and TRBJ1-2; D remains unclear. The receptor comes from a human donor who received a COVID-19 vaccine. The starting material was CD4+ T cells from PBMCs cultured with SARS-CoV-2 spike peptides, obtained before COVID-19 vaccination. This CDR3 reads CASSLDGAAGYGYTF. DNA for the CDR3: TGTGCCAGCAGCTTAGACGGAGCCGCAGGCTATGGCTACACCTTC. The whole variable domain, remainder taken from reference TRBV7-2 and TRBJ1-2, is GAGVSQSPSNKVTEKGKDVELRCDPISGHTALYWYRQSLGQGLEFLIYFQGNSAPDKSGLPSDRFSAERTGGSVSTLTIQRTQQEDSAVYLCASSLDGAAGYGYTFGSGTRLTVV.